The 13 T cell receptor beta chains listed next were all sequenced from one sample in a study of immune evolution from preneoplasia to lung adenocarcinoma. TCRdb's copy holds only in-frame clones and misses some; the assay was immunoSEQ multiplex PCR. The sample has under 4,000 clones, about four fifths seen once. The sequenced sample consisted of FFPE invasive lung adenocarcinoma tissue. All receptors come from a person aged 70 to 85 with invasive lung adenocarcinoma.

The chain recombines TRBV11-3 with TRBJ2-1; 9 bases fit TRBD2. The V and J ends lost 2 bases and 4 bases, in that order; junction bases with no gene match: 3. This CDR3 is built from 15 residues. Germline V CDR1 and CDR2: SGHNT, YENEEA. CDR3 region: CASSLSGLAYNEQFF. The CDR3 bases are TGTGCCAGCAGCTTATCGGGACTAGCATACAATGAGCAGTTCTTC.

The chain employs TRBV5-8 and TRBJ2-1; 9 bases are a match to TRBD1. Germline values: CDR1 SGHTS, CDR2 YDEGEE. The CDR3 totals 16 residues. The V segment lost 4 bases and the J segment 1 base; nucleotides outside the gene matches: 6. The CDR3 sequence: CASSPDRGGSYNEQFF. Here the CDR3 DNA reads TGTGCCAGCAGCCCGGACAGGGGAGGATCCTACAATGAGCAGTTCTTC.

The chain has TRBV11-2 and TRBJ2-2; D gene ambiguous. The CDR3 loop spans 14 amino acids. Germline CDR1 reads SGHAT; CDR2 reads FQNNGV. Trimming left V 0 bases short and J 5 bases short, with 7 bases between. The CDR3 sequence: CASSLDSRTGELFF. CDR3 coding DNA: TGTGCCAGCAGCTTAGATTCGAGGACCGGGGAGCTGTTTTTT.

This chain joins TRBV7-2 and TRBJ2-5; perhaps TRBD2 as D (6 bases). CDR1 is SGHTA, CDR2 FQGNSA, per germline. Deletions cut 4 bases from V and 4 bases from J, with 16 bases between. This CDR3 is 15 amino acids long. The CDR3 coding sequence is TGTGCCAGCAGCTCGTGGGAGGCGGCCTCAGAGACCCAGTACTTC. This gives the protein CASSSWEAASETQYF.

The genes are TRBV6-5 and TRBJ1-2, with D possibly matching TRBD1 (6 bases). Germline CDR1 and CDR2: MNHEY and SVGAGI. V gave up 8 bases and J gave up 8 bases, with 18 bases separating them. The CDR3 has 13 amino acids. In nucleotides, the CDR3 is TGTGCCAGCGGAGACAGGACTCTCGGAGGCTACACCTTC. This translates into CASGDRTLGGYTF.

This rearrangement joins TRBV29-1 to TRBJ1-4; D ambiguous. CDR3 length: 14 amino acids. Germline assignment: CDR1 SQVTM and CDR2 ANQGSEA. The V and J ends lost 5 bases and 4 bases respectively, with 14 bases between them. The CDR3 coding sequence is TGCAGCGTTTCCCTCTCAGCATATAATGAAAAACTGTTTTTT. Translation: CSVSLSAYNEKLFF.

Only one count was recorded for this clone. A junction end diverges from the germline sequence, so it may reflect a read error. The chain combines TRBV11-3 with TRBJ2-5, with D perhaps TRBD1 (6 bases). The CDR3 has 15 amino acids. In germline, CDR1 is SGHNT, CDR2 YENEEA. CDR3 DNA sequence: TGTACCAGCAGCTTAGGAAGGACAGCTCAAGAGACCCAGTACTTC. The encoded protein is CTSSLGRTAQETQYF. The variable domain in full, completed from reference TRBV11-3 and TRBJ2-5, reads EAGVVQSPRYKIIEKKQPVAFWCNPISGHNTLYWYLQNLGQGPELLIRYENEEAVDDSQLPKDRFSAERLKGVDSTLKIQPAELGDSAVYLCTSSLGRTAQETQYFGPGTRLLVL.

V and J are TRBV20-1 and TRBJ1-2, with 9 positions matching TRBD1. The CDR3 sequence is 11 residues long. Germline lookup yields CDR1 DFQATT and CDR2 SNEGSKA (reference sequence). J was trimmed by 4 bases and V by 6 bases; bases with no gene match: 0. The CDR3 here is CSADRGYGYTF. Written as DNA, the CDR3 is TGCAGTGCGGACAGGGGCTATGGCTACACCTTC.

This clone was seen a handful of times. The V and J genes are TRBV29-1 and TRBJ1-5; D perhaps matches TRBD1 (5 bases). The CDR3 has 13 residues. V lost 5 bases and J lost 1, with 9 bases in between. Germline-derived CDR1 and CDR2 are SQVTM and ANQGSEA. CDR3 DNA: TGCAGCGTTCGTGCAGGGAGCAATCAGCCCCAGCATTTT. This translates into CSVRAGSNQPQHF.

The V call is TRBV4-1, the J call TRBJ2-1; 13 nucleotides match TRBD2. V trimming: 0 bases; J trimming: 6 bases; junction bases outside the gene matches: 8. Germline loops: CDR1 MGHRA, CDR2 YSYEKL. The CDR3 totals 18 residues. The DNA for the CDR3 is TGCGCCAGCAGCCAAGATATGAGGACTAGCGGGAGATCCAATGAGCAGTTCTTC. It specifies CASSQDMRTSGRSNEQFF.

This clone was detected only a few times. J is TRBJ1-1 and V is TRBV5-1; maybe TRBD1 (6 bases). The germline V and J ends were trimmed by 4 bases and 3 bases, with 16 bases remaining between them. The germline V gene has CDR1 SGHRS and CDR2 YFSETQ. The CDR3 runs to 15 residues. As DNA, the CDR3 is TGCGCCAGCAGCCTATCGTTGGGGGCCCACACTGAAGCTTTCTTT. The encoded protein is CASSLSLGAHTEAFF.

The table lists this clone with a few counts. The chain recombines TRBV6-1 with TRBJ2-2, with 8 positions matching TRBD2. Germline V gene lookup returns CDR1 MNHNS and CDR2 SASEGT. The CDR3 loop spans 17 amino acids. The V gene end was trimmed by 0 bases and the J gene end by 5 bases; junction bases not matched to a gene: 8. As DNA, the CDR3 is TGTGCCAGCAGTGAAGCGCATGGCCTAGCGGGTACCGGGGAGCTGTTTTTT. Its translation: CASSEAHGLAGTGELFF.

In DNA, the CDR3 is TGCGCCAGCAGCTTGGATGGGACTGAAGCTTTCTTT. This encodes CASSLDGTEAFF. This rearrangement joins TRBV5-1 to TRBJ1-1; D is uncertain. The CDR3 spans 12 residues. Germline-derived CDR1 and CDR2 are SGHRS and YFSETQ. The germline V and J ends were trimmed by 0 bases and 5 bases, with 5 bases remaining between them.